The 18 T cell receptor beta chains in this list originate from one sample, sequenced in a study of graft-versus-host responses after intestinal transplantation. Generated by immunoSEQ multiplex PCR, the TCRdb table keeps only in-frame clones and is missing some. The repertoire holds 95,000 to 150,000 clones, with approximately 95% as singletons. Antigen specificity for these receptors is unknown. The material sequenced was unstimulated CD4+ T cells sorted from spleen or lymph node cells, taken before intestinal transplant. The receptors were gathered from a human donor who received an intestinal transplant.

The chain is built from TRBV5-1 and TRBJ2-7; either TRBD1 or TRBD2 may fit D (5 bases each). Trimming took 0 bases from V and 4 from J, leaving 11 bases between them. CDR1 and CDR2 from the germline V gene are SGHRS and YFSETQ. The CDR3 loop spans 14 amino acids. Here the CDR3 DNA reads TGCGCCAGCAGCTTGGAGGGACGGGTTTACGAGCAGTACTTC. It is translated as CASSLEGRVYEQYF.

The chain uses TRBV30 and TRBJ2-7, with TRBD2 as a possible D gene (7 bases). The germline V gene has CDR1 GTSNPN and CDR2 SVGIG (reference sequence). The V end lost 2 bases, the J end lost 0 bases, and 11 bases lay between the germline ends. This CDR3 has 14 residues. This CDR3 is CAWSRGGASYEQYF. CDR3 coding DNA: TGTGCCTGGAGTAGGGGGGGCGCCTCCTACGAGCAGTACTTC.

The V call is TRBV28, the J call TRBJ2-7; D not resolved. V lost 7 bases and J 5 bases, leaving 9 bases between the germline ends. The CDR3 is 11 amino acids. The germline V gene encodes CDR1 MDHEN and CDR2 SYDVKM. The CDR3 DNA reads TGTGCCAGCACGAACCAGAACGAGCAGTACTTC. It encodes CASTNQNEQYF.

The chain links TRBV7-3 to TRBJ1-1; D is undetermined. Germline V gives CDR1 SGHTA, CDR2 FQGTGA. Between the trimmed V and J ends, which lost 5 bases and 11 bases, there was a span of 15 bases. The CDR3 covers 12 residues. CDR3 bases: TGTGCCAGCAGCCCAACGACGGATTCTGCTTTCTTT. Translating it yields CASSPTTDSAFF.

V is TRBV4-2 and J is TRBJ2-1; D is perhaps TRBD2 (5 bases). Deletions cut 4 bases from V and 10 bases from J, with 20 bases between. CDR3 length equals 15 residues. From germline, CDR1 is LGHNA and CDR2 YNFKEQ. The CDR3 loop reads CASSLLGPGSGEQFF. The CDR3 DNA sequence: TGTGCCAGCAGCCTGCTCGGGCCGGGGTCGGGCGAGCAGTTCTTC.

The chain couples TRBV7-9 to TRBJ2-1; D gene ambiguous. The V gene lost 3 bases and the J gene lost 6 bases, with 6 bases spanning the gap. CDR3 size: 12 residues. The germline gives CDR1 SEHNR, CDR2 FQNEAQ (reference sequence). CDR3 bases: TGTGCCAGCAGCTTTTATAGCAATGAGCAGTTCTTC. Residues: CASSFYSNEQFF.

This clone occurred once. V is TRBV11-2 and J is TRBJ2-3; D call uncertain. The CDR3 covers 12 residues. V was clipped by 4 bases and J by 2 bases, with 4 bases between them. CDR1 SGHAT and CDR2 FQNNGV come from the germline V gene. In DNA form, the CDR3 reads TGTGCCAGCAGCTCGACCACAGATACGCAGTATTTT. This sequence encodes CASSSTTDTQYF.

The chain combines TRBV7-9 with TRBJ2-3, with no clear D. The V gene lost 3 bases and the J gene lost 6 bases, with 4 bases spanning the gap. Germline V lookup: CDR1 SEHNR, CDR2 FQNEAQ (reference sequence). This CDR3 spans 11 amino acids. The CDR3 region is CASSFDDTQYF. CDR3 DNA: TGTGCCAGCAGCTTCGACGATACGCAGTATTTT.

This rearrangement joins TRBV11-3 to TRBJ2-2; 10 nucleotides line up with TRBD1. In germline, CDR1 is SGHNT, CDR2 YENEEA. The CDR3 contains 16 residues. V trimming: 5 bases; J trimming: 4 bases; junction bases outside the gene matches: 7. This CDR3 reads CASSPGGQGGTGELFF. The CDR3 DNA follows: TGTGCCAGCAGCCCAGGTGGACAGGGGGGCACCGGGGAGCTGTTTTTT. The full variable domain, with the rest looked up from reference TRBV11-3 and TRBJ2-2, is EAGVVQSPRYKIIEKKQPVAFWCNPISGHNTLYWYLQNLGQGPELLIRYENEEAVDDSQLPKDRFSAERLKGVDSTLKIQPAELGDSAVYLCASSPGGQGGTGELFFGEGSRLTVL.

The gene calls are TRBV30 and TRBJ1-5, with 11 bases aligning to TRBD1. The germline gives CDR1 GTSNPN, CDR2 SVGIG (reference sequence). Trimming removed 3 bases from V and 6 bases from J; junction bases left unmatched: 13. The CDR3 is 17 residues long. CDR3 region: CAWRRTGGSFGSQPQHF. CDR3 bases: TGTGCCTGGAGAAGGACAGGGGGCAGTTTCGGGAGTCAGCCCCAGCATTTT.

This clone was found once. The chain joins TRBV6-1 to TRBJ2-1; no firm D call. The CDR3 covers 12 residues. Trimming removed 10 bases at V and 5 bases at J, with 12 bases between. Germline loops: CDR1 MNHNS, CDR2 SASEGT. Here the CDR3 reads CATLTRNNEQFF. The CDR3 region has the DNA TGTGCCACCCTCACCCGGAACAATGAGCAGTTCTTC.

This clone showed up just a few times. The CDR3 coding sequence is TGCGCCAGCAGCTTGCCGTCGCAGCTTGTAGCGGGATTCACAGATACGCAGTATTTT. Translation: CASSLPSQLVAGFTDTQYF. The rearrangement joins TRBV5-1 to TRBJ2-3; 8 bases fit TRBD2. Germline assignment: CDR1 SGHRS and CDR2 YFSETQ. This CDR3 region has 19 residues. The J segment lost 2 bases and the V segment lost 1 base, leaving 15 bases of the junction unmatched.

This rearrangement joins TRBV19 to TRBJ2-7; D gene uncertain. Looked up from germline, CDR1 is LNHDA and CDR2 is SQIVND (reference sequence). V lost 8 bases and J 1 base, leaving 12 bases between the germline ends. CDR3 length: 13 amino acids. The CDR3 DNA follows: TGTGCCAGTTCCCGGCCCCCTTCCTACGAGCAGTACTTC. Protein product: CASSRPPSYEQYF. Variable domain in full (rest from reference TRBV19 and TRBJ2-7): DGGITQSPKYLFRKEGQNVTLSCEQNLNHDAMYWYRQDPGQGLRLIYYSQIVNDFQKGDIAEGYSVSREKKESFPLTVTSAQKNPTAFYLCASSRPPSYEQYFGPGTRLTVT.

The chain carries TRBV20-1 and TRBJ2-7; no definite D call. CDR1 is DFQATT and CDR2 is SNEGSKA in the germline V gene (reference sequence). The V and J ends lost 1 base and 6 bases respectively, with 7 bases between them. The CDR3 runs to 11 residues. CDR3 nucleotides: TGCAGTGCTAGAGCCAGGAGCGAGCAGTACTTC. Protein product: CSARARSEQYF.

The V and J genes are TRBV5-1 and TRBJ1-1, with D maybe TRBD1 (5 bases). V was shortened by 4 bases and J by 4 bases, with 17 bases between the two germline ends. The CDR3 contains 15 residues. Germline CDR1 SGHRS, CDR2 YFSETQ. The CDR3 DNA sequence: TGCGCCAGCAGCCGGGGCCTTCCTGCAGGCACTGAAGCTTTCTTT. Amino acid sequence: CASSRGLPAGTEAFF.

This chain connects TRBV5-1 to TRBJ2-7; 9 bases match TRBD2. The CDR3 runs to 16 residues. Unmatched junction bases numbered 9, after V lost 2 bases and J lost 3 bases. Germline V gene data show CDR1 as SGHRS and CDR2 as YFSETQ. CDR3 coding DNA: TGCGCCAGCAGCTTACTAAATAGCGGGAGTAGCTACGAGCAGTACTTC. This translates into CASSLLNSGSSYEQYF.

CDR3 protein: CAWRMTGSNTEAFF. In DNA form, the CDR3 reads TGTGCCTGGAGGATGACAGGTTCGAACACTGAAGCTTTCTTT. V and J are TRBV30 and TRBJ1-1, with D perhaps matching TRBD1 (6 bases). Germline V gene sequence: CDR1 GTSNPN, CDR2 SVGIG (reference sequence). The V end was cut by 3 bases, the J end by 1 base, with 12 bases between. This CDR3 spans 14 amino acids.

This chain connects TRBV5-1 to TRBJ1-2, with 7 bases that match TRBD1. Losses at the gene ends were 2 bases for V and 4 bases for J; bases not matched to a gene: 2. CDR3 length equals 13 residues. Germline loops: CDR1 SGHRS, CDR2 YFSETQ. The CDR3 loop is CASSFRDSYGYTF. The CDR3 nucleotides read TGCGCCAGCAGCTTCCGGGACAGCTATGGCTACACCTTC.